This T cell receptor beta chain derives from a study of blood T cell repertoires in COVID-19. Per the original methods: From reference gene primer amplification, estimates of nucleated cell counts were derived. The table came from immunoSEQ multiplex PCR; TCRdb's copy has only in-frame clones and leaves some out. For V, J and clone size, that table is used; D and trimming come from the DNA. Among hundreds of thousands of clones, about nine tenths were seen once, and the ten largest hold 7% to 10%. Trimming removed 1 base from V and 8 bases from J; junction bases left unmatched: 11. This CDR3 region has 16 residues. Germline CDR1 reads LGHDT; CDR2 reads YNNKEL (reference sequence). Recovery among Cohort 3 donors was established by two negative PCRs, clearance, or symptom resolution.

This chain uses TRBV3-1 (or the pseudogene TRBV3-2) with TRBJ2-7, with TRBD2 matching 10 bases. This TCR was recovered from an older woman who had recovered from COVID-19. The specimen was PBMCs or T cells enriched from blood (not recorded which). The CDR3 region has the DNA TGTGCCAGCAGCCAAGCTAGCGGGGGCTTTTCTACGAAGCAGTACTTC. Translated: CASSQASGGFSTKQYF.